The 2 T cell receptor beta chains listed next were all sequenced from one sample in a study of glioma-infiltrating T cells after dendritic cell vaccination. Sequencing was performed with immunoSEQ multiplex PCR; in TCRdb, only in-frame clones are kept and a portion is missing. This table has more than 100,000 clones, 81% appearing once. The starting material was blood, obtained before dendritic cell vaccination. The receptors stem from a human donor with glioblastoma.

The gene calls are TRBV9 and TRBJ2-5; 12 bases are shared with TRBD2. Germline CDR1 reads SGDLS; CDR2 reads YYNGEE. The length of the CDR3 is 18 residues. Trimming at V came to 4 bases and at J to 4 bases, leaving 14 bases not matched to a gene. Written as DNA, the CDR3 is TGTGCCAGCAGCCTCTCCAGGATGACTAGCGGGGGCGTAGAGACCCAGTACTTC. This codes for CASSLSRMTSGGVETQYF.

The CDR3 DNA follows: TGTGCCAGCAGCTCCCGGGTGGAGAATTCACCCCTCCACTTT. It specifies CASSSRVENSPLHF. V is TRBV7-6 and J is TRBJ1-6; D not resolved. Per the germline V gene, CDR1 is SGHVS and CDR2 is FNYEAQ. The CDR3 covers 14 residues. With 4 bases removed from V and 7 bases from J, the gap between germline ends came to 11 bases.